A selection of T cell receptor beta chains follows, all from one sample in a study of T cells in Graves' hyperthyroidism and ophthalmopathy. TCRdb recomputed calls from the multiplex PCR reads with MiXCR, one row per CDR3 protein. The sample contains 490,000 or so distinct CDR3 sequences, 20% of which appear only once. Sequencing was performed on blood. These TCRs come from a man aged 35-49 years with Graves' ophthalmopathy. CDR3s include the opening cysteine and the closing phenylalanine or tryptophan. D genes are given only for firm matches. Rows may omit the clone size; those that give it use once, few, many or a size class.

j_gene,d_gene,v_gene,abundance,CDR3nt,CDR3aa
TRBJ2-3,TRBD1,TRBV5-1,many,TGTGCCAGCAGCTTAGGGGGGACAGGGGGAGCAGATACGCAGTATTTT,CASSLGGTGGADTQYF
TRBJ2-7,.,TRBV28,many,TGTGCCAGCAGTTTCTCCCCGGACGAGCAGTACTTC,CASSFSPDEQYF
TRBJ1-1,.,TRBV7-9,.,TGTGCCAGCAGCTTGCAAGCGGGACCGTATGAAGCTTTCTTT,CASSLQAGPYEAFF
TRBJ1-1,.,TRBV6-5,.,TGTGCCAGCAGTTACAGAGGGGGGGCGATGGGCACTGAAGCTTTCTTT,CASSYRGGAMGTEAFF
TRBJ2-7,TRBD1,TRBV18,.,TGTGCCAGCTCAAGACAGGGATTAGTCACCGAGCAGTACTTC,CASSRQGLVTEQYF
TRBJ2-1,.,TRBV29-1,few,TGCAGCGTTGAGAGCGAAACCAACTACAATGAGCAGTTCTTC,CSVESETNYNEQFF
TRBJ1-5,.,TRBV2,many,TGTGCCAGCAGTGGTAGGGGACCCTCAGCCCAGCATTTT,CASSGRGPSAQHF
TRBJ2-4,TRBD1,TRBV2,.,TGTGCCAGCAGTGTCGACAGGGTTTGGTCCAAAAACATTCAGTACTTC,CASSVDRVWSKNIQYF
TRBJ2-1,TRBD2,TRBV6-2/TRBV6-3,.,TGTGCCAGCAGTACGACTAGCGGCTCCTACAATGAGCAGTTCTTC,CASSTTSGSYNEQFF
TRBJ2-5,.,TRBV2,many,TGTGCCAGCAGTGTATTGTCTTTCCAAGAGACCCAGTACTTC,CASSVLSFQETQYF
TRBJ2-1,.,TRBV7-2,many,TGTGCCAGCAGCCTCTCACCCGGCGATGAGCAGTTCTTC,CASSLSPGDEQFF
TRBJ1-2,.,TRBV6-1,.,TGTGCCAGCAGTCCCGCCGGACGGGGCTATGGCTACACCTTC,CASSPAGRGYGYTF
TRBJ2-7,.,TRBV12-5,many,TGTGCTAGTGGTTTGCTACTGCAGGGGAGATCGGACGAGCAGTACTTC,CASGLLLQGRSDEQYF
TRBJ2-1,.,TRBV20-1,.,TGCAGTGCTAGAGACTTCTCCGGGTACAATGAGCAGTTCTTC,CSARDFSGYNEQFF
TRBJ1-2,.,TRBV6-5,.,TGTGCCAGCAGTTACTCCAGGGGTAACGGCTACACCTTC,CASSYSRGNGYTF
TRBJ2-3,.,TRBV10-3,few,TGTGCCATCAGTGAGTCTGCCGGCAGGGTGACGGGAAATACGCAGTATTTT,CAISESAGRVTGNTQYF
TRBJ1-4,.,TRBV7-2,few,TGTGCCAGCAGCCGTCACCGGGGGGGGACGCAGGATGAAAAACTGTTTTTT,CASSRHRGGTQDEKLFF
TRBJ2-2,.,TRBV24-1,few,TGTGCCACCAGTGACGCCGGGGAGCTGTTTTTT,CATSDAGELFF
TRBJ2-3,.,TRBV5-6,.,TGTGCCAGCACCCTTGGGAACTCCCCGGGAGATACGCAGTATTTT,CASTLGNSPGDTQYF
TRBJ1-2,.,TRBV28,.,TGTGCCAGCAGCATCTGGAACTATGGCTACACCTTC,CASSIWNYGYTF
TRBJ2-7,TRBD1,TRBV20-1,.,TGCAGTGCTTTAGACAGGGAGAGCTCCTACGAGCAGTACTTC,CSALDRESSYEQYF
TRBJ2-1,.,TRBV12-3/TRBV12-4,many,TGTGCCAGCAGTCGGGGGTTTGGGGGCATAGCACAGAGTGAGCAGTTCTTC,CASSRGFGGIAQSEQFF
TRBJ2-1,TRBD2,TRBV28,few,TGTGCCAGCAGTCTGACCTCGACTAGCAGAAATGAGCAGTTCTTC,CASSLTSTSRNEQFF
TRBJ2-5,TRBD2,TRBV15,.,TGTGCCACCAGCAGAGTGGCGGGGGTTCAAGAGACCCAGTACTTC,CATSRVAGVQETQYF
TRBJ2-7,TRBD2,TRBV10-3,many,TGTGCCATCAGCAGACTAGCGGGGGGAGACTACGAGCAGTACTTC,CAISRLAGGDYEQYF
TRBJ1-1,.,TRBV2,many,TGTGCCAGCAGAAGGCAGGGGAACACTGAAGCTTTCTTT,CASRRQGNTEAFF
TRBJ2-7,TRBD2,TRBV5-1,many,TGCGCCAGCAGACTCGGGAGGGATTACGAGCAGTACTTC,CASRLGRDYEQYF
TRBJ2-2,TRBD2,TRBV9,.,TGTGCCAGCAGCGTAGGGACTAGCCATAATGGCGGGGAGCTGTTTTTT,CASSVGTSHNGGELFF
TRBJ2-4,.,TRBV6-1,.,TGTGCCAGCAGTCAACAGGGAGAAAACATTCAGTACTTC,CASSQQGENIQYF
TRBJ2-7,.,TRBV15,few,TGTGCCACCAGGCCCGAGCGCCACACAAAAGGGAGGGAGCAGTACTTC,CATRPERHTKGREQYF
TRBJ2-2,.,TRBV10-3,few,TGTGCCATCAGTGAGTCAGGGGCAGGCGGCACCGGGGAGCTGTTTTTT,CAISESGAGGTGELFF
TRBJ2-3,.,TRBV27,many,TGTGCCAGCAGTTTGGGACATCTTACAGATACGCAGTATTTT,CASSLGHLTDTQYF
TRBJ2-2,.,TRBV19,.,TGTGCCAGTAATTTTGCGAGGACCGGGGAGCTGTTTTTT,CASNFARTGELFF
TRBJ2-2,.,TRBV5-1,many,TGCGCCAGCAGTCCGACAGGGAGGCTACAGAACACCGGGGAGCTGTTTTTT,CASSPTGRLQNTGELFF
TRBJ1-2,.,TRBV7-6,.,TGTGCCAGCAGTTCAGGTGGGCGGCACGGCTACACCTTC,CASSSGGRHGYTF
TRBJ2-1,.,TRBV5-1,.,TGCGCCAGCGCGGTACAACCCTACAATGAGCAGTTCTTC,CASAVQPYNEQFF
TRBJ1-3,TRBD1,TRBV11-2,.,TGTGCCAGCAGCGGAGACAGGGGGCTCGGAGACACCATATATTTT,CASSGDRGLGDTIYF
TRBJ1-4,TRBD1,TRBV6-1,.,TGTGCCAGCTCCCGACAGGGGTCTAATGAAAAACTGTTTTTT,CASSRQGSNEKLFF
TRBJ2-5,.,TRBV15,few,TGTGCCACCAGCAGTTTGCCGGGGCCCCAAGAGACCCAGTACTTC,CATSSLPGPQETQYF
TRBJ2-5,.,TRBV11-2,few,TGTGCCAGCAGCTTAGGAGTCCTCGGAGAGACCCAGTACTTC,CASSLGVLGETQYF
TRBJ2-1,TRBD2,TRBV6-2/TRBV6-3,few,TGTGCCAGCAGACTCCTAGCGGGAGGGTGGGGTGAGCAGTTCTTC,CASRLLAGGWGEQFF
TRBJ2-7,TRBD1,TRBV20-1,few,TGCAGTGCTATAACAGGGGTGGATTACGAGCAGTACTTC,CSAITGVDYEQYF
TRBJ1-4,.,TRBV12-3/TRBV12-4,few,TGTGCCAGCAGTCCGCCCCCGTTTGAAAAACTGTTTTTT,CASSPPPFEKLFF
TRBJ2-7,TRBD1,TRBV6-1,few,TGTGCCAGCAGGTCTGGGACAGGGTTGTCCGAGCAGTACTTC,CASRSGTGLSEQYF
TRBJ2-7,.,TRBV14,.,TGTGCCAGCAGCCAGCATAGGAGTGGAGGCGAGCAGTACTTC,CASSQHRSGGEQYF
TRBJ2-3,.,TRBV20-1,few,TGCAGTGCTAGAGATACGGGAGACGGCACAGATACGCAGTATTTT,CSARDTGDGTDTQYF
TRBJ1-2,.,TRBV3-1,.,TGTGCCAGCAGCCAAGAGACAGCTAACTATGGCTACACCTTC,CASSQETANYGYTF
TRBJ1-2,.,TRBV19,few,TGTGCCAGTAGTATACTTGGGGCAGAACGCAACTATGGCTACACCTTC,CASSILGAERNYGYTF
TRBJ2-2,.,TRBV7-2,.,TGTGCCAGCAGCGCGCTGGGGGGGGCATTCATCGAGCACACCGGGGAGCTGTTTTTT,CASSALGGAFIEHTGELFF
TRBJ1-2,TRBD1,TRBV27,.,TGTGCCAGCAGTTTGGGAACAGGGGGCGCAGATGGCTACACCTTC,CASSLGTGGADGYTF
TRBJ1-6,TRBD1,TRBV9,.,TGTGCCAGCAGCGTAGAGGACAGGGTCTCACCCCTCCACTTT,CASSVEDRVSPLHF
TRBJ2-7,.,TRBV11-2,.,TGTGCCAGCAGCTTACTCGGAAAACCCTACGAGCAGTACTTC,CASSLLGKPYEQYF
TRBJ1-1,.,TRBV15,many,TGTGCCACCAGCAGAGATCGGGGGGGGACTGAAGCTTTCTTT,CATSRDRGGTEAFF
TRBJ1-3,.,TRBV28,few,TGTGCCAGCTTCCGATCCGACAGCCTCTCTGGAAACACCATATATTTT,CASFRSDSLSGNTIYF
TRBJ2-3,TRBD1,TRBV4-1,.,TGCGCCAGCAGCCAAGATTTCCTGGACAGGGGGGGAAATACGCAGTATTTT,CASSQDFLDRGGNTQYF